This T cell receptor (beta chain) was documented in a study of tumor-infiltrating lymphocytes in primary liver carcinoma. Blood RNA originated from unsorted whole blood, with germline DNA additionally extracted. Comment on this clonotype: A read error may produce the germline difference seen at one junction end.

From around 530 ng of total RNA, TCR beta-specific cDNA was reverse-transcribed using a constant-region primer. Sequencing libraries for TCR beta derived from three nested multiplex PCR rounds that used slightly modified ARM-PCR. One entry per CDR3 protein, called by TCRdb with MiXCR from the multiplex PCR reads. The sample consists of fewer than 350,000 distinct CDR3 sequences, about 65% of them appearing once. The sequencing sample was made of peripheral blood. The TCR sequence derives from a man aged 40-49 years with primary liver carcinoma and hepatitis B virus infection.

The CDR3 DNA reads TGTGCCAGCAGCGCGCGGGAGGGAGGCGGTGAGCAATACTTC. Translated, it gives CASSAREGGGEQYF. The chain carries TRBV11-2 and TRBJ2-7; 9 bases are a match to TRBD2. Germline lookup yields CDR1 SGHAT and CDR2 FQNNGV. The CDR3 loop spans 14 amino acids.